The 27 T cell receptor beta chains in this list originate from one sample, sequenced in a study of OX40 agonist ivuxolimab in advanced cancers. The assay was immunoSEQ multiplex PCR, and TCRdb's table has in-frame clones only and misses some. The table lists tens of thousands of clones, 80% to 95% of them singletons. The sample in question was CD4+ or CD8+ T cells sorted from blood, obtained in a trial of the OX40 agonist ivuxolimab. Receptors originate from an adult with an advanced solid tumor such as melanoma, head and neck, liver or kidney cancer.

Here the CDR3 DNA reads TGTGCCAGCAATGTGGTGACAGGCGGAGAGACCCAGTACTTC. The encoded protein is CASNVVTGGETQYF. The chain is built from TRBV6-1 and TRBJ2-5; TRBD1 might be the D (6 bases). This CDR3 has 14 amino acids. CDR1 and CDR2 from the germline V gene are MNHNS and SASEGT. V was cut by 7 bases and J by 4 bases, with 16 bases left in between.

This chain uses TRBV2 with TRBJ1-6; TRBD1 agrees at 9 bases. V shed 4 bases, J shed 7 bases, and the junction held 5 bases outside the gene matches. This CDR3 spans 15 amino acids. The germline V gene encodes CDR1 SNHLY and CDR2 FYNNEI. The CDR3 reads CASSVGQGRNSPLHF. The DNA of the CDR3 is TGTGCCAGCAGTGTAGGACAGGGGCGGAATTCACCCCTCCACTTT.

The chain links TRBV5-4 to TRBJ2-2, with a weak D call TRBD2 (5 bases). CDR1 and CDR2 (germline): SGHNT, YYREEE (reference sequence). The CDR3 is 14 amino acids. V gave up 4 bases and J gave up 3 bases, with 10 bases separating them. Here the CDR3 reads CASSATRDTGELFF. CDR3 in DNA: TGTGCCAGCAGCGCTACTAGGGACACCGGGGAGCTGTTTTTT.

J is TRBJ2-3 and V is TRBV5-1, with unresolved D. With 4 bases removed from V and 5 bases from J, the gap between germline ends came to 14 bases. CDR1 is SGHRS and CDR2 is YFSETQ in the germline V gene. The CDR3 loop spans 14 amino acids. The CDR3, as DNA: TGCGCCAGCAGCACCGTTTTCGCCGAAGATACGCAGTATTTT. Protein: CASSTVFAEDTQYF.

CDR3 amino acids: CATSRASGAYNEQFF. The CDR3 bases are TGTGCCACCAGCAGGGCATCGGGAGCCTACAATGAGCAGTTCTTC. V gene TRBV15 combines with J gene TRBJ2-1, with D perhaps matching TRBD2 (6 bases). Germline lookup yields CDR1 LNHNV and CDR2 YYDKDF (reference sequence). This CDR3 region has 15 residues. Trimming took off 3 bases at V and 2 bases at J, with 11 bases between the two ends.

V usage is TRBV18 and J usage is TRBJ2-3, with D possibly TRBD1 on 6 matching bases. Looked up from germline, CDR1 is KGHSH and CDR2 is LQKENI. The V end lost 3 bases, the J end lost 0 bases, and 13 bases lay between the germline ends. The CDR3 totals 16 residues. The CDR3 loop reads CASSPQGSSSTDTQYF. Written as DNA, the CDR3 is TGTGCCAGCTCACCTCAGGGGTCCTCTAGCACAGATACGCAGTATTTT.

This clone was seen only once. CDR3 sequence: CASSLAGTYEQYF. In nucleotides, the CDR3 is TGTGCCAGCAGTCTAGCGGGAACCTACGAGCAGTACTTC. The rearrangement links TRBV6-1 to TRBJ2-7; TRBD2 matches at 9 bases. Germline CDR1 and CDR2: MNHNS and SASEGT. The CDR3 covers 13 residues. J lost 2 bases, V lost 5 bases, and 1 base had no gene match.

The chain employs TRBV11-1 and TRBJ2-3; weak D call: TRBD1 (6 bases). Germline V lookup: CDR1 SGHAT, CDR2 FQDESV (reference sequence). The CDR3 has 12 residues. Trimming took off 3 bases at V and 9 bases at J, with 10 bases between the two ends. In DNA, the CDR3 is TGTGCCAGCAGCTTGGGGGCGACCACGCAGTATTTT. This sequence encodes CASSLGATTQYF.

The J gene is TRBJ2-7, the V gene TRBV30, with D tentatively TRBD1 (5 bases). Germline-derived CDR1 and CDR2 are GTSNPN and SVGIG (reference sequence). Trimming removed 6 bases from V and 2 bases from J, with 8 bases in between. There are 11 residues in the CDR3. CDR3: CACTGAYEQYF. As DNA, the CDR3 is TGTGCCTGTACAGGTGCCTACGAGCAGTACTTC.

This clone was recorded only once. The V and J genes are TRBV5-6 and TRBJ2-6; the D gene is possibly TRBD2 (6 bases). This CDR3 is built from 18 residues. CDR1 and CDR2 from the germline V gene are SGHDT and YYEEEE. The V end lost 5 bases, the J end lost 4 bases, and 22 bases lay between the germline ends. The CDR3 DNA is TGTGCCAGCAGTTATGTTGGGCGGGGCAAAGAGGGGGCCAACGTCCTGACTTTC. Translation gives CASSYVGRGKEGANVLTF.

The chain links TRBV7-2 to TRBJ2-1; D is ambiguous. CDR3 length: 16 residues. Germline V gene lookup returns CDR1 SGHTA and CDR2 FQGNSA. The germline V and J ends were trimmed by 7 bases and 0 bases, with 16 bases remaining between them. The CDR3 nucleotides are TGTGCCAGCATTCTCGAGAGGAGTAGCTCCTACAATGAGCAGTTCTTC. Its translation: CASILERSSSYNEQFF.

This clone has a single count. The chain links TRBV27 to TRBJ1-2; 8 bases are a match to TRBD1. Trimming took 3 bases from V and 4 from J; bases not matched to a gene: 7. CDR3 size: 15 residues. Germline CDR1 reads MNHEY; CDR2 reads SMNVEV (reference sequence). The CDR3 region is CASSFSGQEGYGYTF. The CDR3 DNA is TGTGCCAGCAGTTTTTCGGGACAGGAGGGCTATGGCTACACCTTC.

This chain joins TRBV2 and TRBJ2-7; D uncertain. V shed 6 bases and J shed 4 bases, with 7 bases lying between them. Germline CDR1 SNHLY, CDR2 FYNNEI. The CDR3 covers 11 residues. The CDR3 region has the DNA TGTGCCAGCAGCCAAGGGTACGAGCAGTACTTC. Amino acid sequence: CASSQGYEQYF.

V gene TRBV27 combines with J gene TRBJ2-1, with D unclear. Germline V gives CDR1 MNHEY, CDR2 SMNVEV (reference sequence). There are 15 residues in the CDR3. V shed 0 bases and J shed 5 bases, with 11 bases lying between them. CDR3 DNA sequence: TGTGCCAGCAGTTTATCGGGCTCTGGGAACAATGAGCAGTTCTTC. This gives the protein CASSLSGSGNNEQFF.

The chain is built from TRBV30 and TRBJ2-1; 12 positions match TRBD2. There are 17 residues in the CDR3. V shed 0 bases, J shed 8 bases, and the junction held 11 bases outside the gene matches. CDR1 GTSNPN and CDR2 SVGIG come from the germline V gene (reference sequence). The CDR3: CAWSVRASGRATYEQFF. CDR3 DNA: TGTGCCTGGAGTGTAAGGGCTAGCGGGAGGGCGACATATGAGCAGTTCTTC.

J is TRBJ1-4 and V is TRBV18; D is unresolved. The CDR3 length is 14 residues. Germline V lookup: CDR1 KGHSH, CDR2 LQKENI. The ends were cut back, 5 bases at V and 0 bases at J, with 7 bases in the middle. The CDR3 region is CASSNTATNEKLFF. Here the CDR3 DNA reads TGTGCCAGCTCAAACACCGCAACTAATGAAAAACTGTTTTTT. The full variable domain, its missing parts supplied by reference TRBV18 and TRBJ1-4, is NAGVMQNPRHLVRRRGQEARLRCSPMKGHSHVYWYRQLPEEGLKFMVYLQKENIIDESGMPKERFSAEFPKEGPSILRIQQVVRGDSAAYFCASSNTATNEKLFFGSGTQLSVL.

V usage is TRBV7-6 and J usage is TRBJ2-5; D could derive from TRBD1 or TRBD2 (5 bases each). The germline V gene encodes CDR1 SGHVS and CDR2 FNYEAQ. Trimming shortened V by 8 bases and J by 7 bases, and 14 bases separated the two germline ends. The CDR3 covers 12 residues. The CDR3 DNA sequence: TGTGCCAGCGGACCGGGGCAATCGACCCAGTACTTC. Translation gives CASGPGQSTQYF.

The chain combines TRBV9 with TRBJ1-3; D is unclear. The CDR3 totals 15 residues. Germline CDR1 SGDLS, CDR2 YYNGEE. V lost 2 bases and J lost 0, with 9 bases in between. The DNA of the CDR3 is TGTGCCAGCAGCGTGCAGGCCGACTCTGGAAACACCATATATTTT. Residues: CASSVQADSGNTIYF.

CDR3 nucleotides: TGTGCCAGCAGTCTAGGGACTAGCGTTTATGGTGAGCAGTTCTTC. It codes for CASSLGTSVYGEQFF. This rearrangement joins TRBV6-5 to TRBJ2-1; TRBD2 matches 10 bases. The CDR3 has 15 amino acids. Germline V gene lookup returns CDR1 MNHEY and CDR2 SVGAGI. The junction had 10 bases not matched to a gene; V was cut back by 5 bases and J by 9 bases.

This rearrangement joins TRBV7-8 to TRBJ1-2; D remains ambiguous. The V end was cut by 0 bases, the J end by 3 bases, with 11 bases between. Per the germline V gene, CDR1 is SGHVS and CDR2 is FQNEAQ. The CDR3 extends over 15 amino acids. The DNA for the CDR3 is TGTGCCAGCAGCTTAGCTTTTGGCGGCGACTATGGCTACACCTTC. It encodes CASSLAFGGDYGYTF.

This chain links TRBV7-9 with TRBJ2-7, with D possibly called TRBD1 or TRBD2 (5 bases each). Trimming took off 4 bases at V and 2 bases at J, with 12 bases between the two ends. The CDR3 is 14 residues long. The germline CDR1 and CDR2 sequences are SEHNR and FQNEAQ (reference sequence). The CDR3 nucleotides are TGTGCCAGCAGCTCCCGGGACGGGACCTACGAGCAGTACTTC. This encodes CASSSRDGTYEQYF.

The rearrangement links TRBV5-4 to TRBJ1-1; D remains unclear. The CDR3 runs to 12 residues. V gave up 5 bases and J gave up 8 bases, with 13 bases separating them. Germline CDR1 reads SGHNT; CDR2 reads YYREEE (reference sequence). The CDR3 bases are TGTGCCAGCAGTCGTCCGTTTGGAGAAGCTTTCTTT. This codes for CASSRPFGEAFF.

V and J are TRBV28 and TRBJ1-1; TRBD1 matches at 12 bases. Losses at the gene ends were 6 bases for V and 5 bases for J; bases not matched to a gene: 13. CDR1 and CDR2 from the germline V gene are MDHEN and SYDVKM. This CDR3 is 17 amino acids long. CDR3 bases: TGTGCCAGCAGACCGGGACAGGGGGCTTTATCTCTGACTGAAGCTTTCTTT. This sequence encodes CASRPGQGALSLTEAFF.

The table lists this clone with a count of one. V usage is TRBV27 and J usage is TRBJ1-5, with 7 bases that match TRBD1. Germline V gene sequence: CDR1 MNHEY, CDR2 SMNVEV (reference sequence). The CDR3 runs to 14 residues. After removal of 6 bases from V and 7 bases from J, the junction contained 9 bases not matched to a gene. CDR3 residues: CASSGAGGVQPQHF. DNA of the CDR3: TGTGCCAGCAGCGGGGCAGGGGGTGTGCAGCCCCAGCATTTT.

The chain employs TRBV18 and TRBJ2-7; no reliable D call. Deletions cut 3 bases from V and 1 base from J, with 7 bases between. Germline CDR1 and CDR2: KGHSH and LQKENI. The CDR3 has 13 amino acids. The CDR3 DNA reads TGTGCCAGCTCACCGGCCAGATCCTACGAGCAGTACTTC. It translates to CASSPARSYEQYF.

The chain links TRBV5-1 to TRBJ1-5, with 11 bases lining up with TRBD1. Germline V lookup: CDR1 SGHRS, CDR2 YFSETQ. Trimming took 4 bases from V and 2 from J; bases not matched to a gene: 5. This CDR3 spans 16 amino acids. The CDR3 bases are TGCGCCAGCAGCGGACAGGGGGCGAGGCGCAATCAGCCCCAGCATTTT. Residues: CASSGQGARRNQPQHF. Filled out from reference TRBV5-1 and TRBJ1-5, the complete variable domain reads KAGVTQTPRYLIKTRGQQVTLSCSPISGHRSVSWYQQTPGQGLQFLFEYFSETQRNKGNFPGRFSGRQFSNSRSEMNVSTLELGDSALYLCASSGQGARRNQPQHFGDGTRLSIL.

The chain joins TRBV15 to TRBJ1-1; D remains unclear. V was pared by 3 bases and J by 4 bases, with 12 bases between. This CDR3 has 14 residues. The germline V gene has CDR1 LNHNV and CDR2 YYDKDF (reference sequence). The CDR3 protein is CATSRALAGTEAFF. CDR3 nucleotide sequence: TGTGCCACCAGCAGGGCCCTGGCAGGCACTGAAGCTTTCTTT.